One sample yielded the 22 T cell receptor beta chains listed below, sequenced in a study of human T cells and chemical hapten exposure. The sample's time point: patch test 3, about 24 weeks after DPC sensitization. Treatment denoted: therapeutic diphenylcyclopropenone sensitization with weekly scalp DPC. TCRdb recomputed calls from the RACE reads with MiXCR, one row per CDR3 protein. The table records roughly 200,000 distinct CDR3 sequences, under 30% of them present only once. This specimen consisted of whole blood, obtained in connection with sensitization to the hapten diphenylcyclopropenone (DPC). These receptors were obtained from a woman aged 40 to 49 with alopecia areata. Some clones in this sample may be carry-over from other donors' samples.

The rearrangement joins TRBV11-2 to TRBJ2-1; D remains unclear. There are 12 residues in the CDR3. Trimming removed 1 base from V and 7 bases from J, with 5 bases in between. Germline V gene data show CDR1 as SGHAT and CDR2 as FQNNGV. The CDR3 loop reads CASSLGRNEQFF. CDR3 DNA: TGTGCCAGCAGCTTAGGTCGGAATGAGCAGTTCTTC.

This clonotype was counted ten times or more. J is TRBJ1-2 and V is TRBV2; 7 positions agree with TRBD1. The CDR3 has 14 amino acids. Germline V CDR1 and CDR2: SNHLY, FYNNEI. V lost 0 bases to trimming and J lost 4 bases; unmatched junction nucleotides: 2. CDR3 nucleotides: TGTGCCAGCAGTGAAGCTAGGGACAGCTATGGCTACACCTTC. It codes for CASSEARDSYGYTF.

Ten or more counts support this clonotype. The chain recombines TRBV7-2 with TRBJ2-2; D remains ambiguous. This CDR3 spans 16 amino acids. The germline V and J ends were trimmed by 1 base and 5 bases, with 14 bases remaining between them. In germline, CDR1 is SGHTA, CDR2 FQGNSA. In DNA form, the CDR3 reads TGTGCCAGCAGCTTAGTAGCCTTTGGGCCGACCGGGGAGCTGTTTTTT. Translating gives CASSLVAFGPTGELFF.

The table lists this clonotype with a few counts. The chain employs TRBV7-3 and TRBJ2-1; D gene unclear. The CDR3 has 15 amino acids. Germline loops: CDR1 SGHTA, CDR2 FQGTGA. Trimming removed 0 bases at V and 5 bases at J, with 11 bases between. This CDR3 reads CASSLTAGPNNEQFF. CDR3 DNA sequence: TGTGCCAGCAGCTTAACGGCAGGACCGAACAATGAGCAGTTCTTC.

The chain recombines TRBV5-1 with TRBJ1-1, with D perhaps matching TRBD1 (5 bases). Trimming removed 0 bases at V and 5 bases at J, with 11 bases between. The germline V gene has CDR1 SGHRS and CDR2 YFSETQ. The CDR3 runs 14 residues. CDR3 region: CASSLETRGTEAFF. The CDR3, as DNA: TGCGCCAGCAGCTTGGAAACCCGGGGGACTGAAGCTTTCTTT.

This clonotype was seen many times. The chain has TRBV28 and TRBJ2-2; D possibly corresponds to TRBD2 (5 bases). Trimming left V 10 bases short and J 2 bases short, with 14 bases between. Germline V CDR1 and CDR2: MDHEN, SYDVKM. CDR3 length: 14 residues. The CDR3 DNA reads TGTGCCACCCCTTCAGGACTTAACACCGGGGAGCTGTTTTTT. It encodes CATPSGLNTGELFF.

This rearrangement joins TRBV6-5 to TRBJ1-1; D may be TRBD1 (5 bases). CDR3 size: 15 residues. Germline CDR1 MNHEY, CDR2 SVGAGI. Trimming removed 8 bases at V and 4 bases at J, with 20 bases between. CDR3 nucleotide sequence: TGTGCCAGCGCCCCGCCGGGCCCCGGGGCCACTGAAGCTTTCTTT. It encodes CASAPPGPGATEAFF.

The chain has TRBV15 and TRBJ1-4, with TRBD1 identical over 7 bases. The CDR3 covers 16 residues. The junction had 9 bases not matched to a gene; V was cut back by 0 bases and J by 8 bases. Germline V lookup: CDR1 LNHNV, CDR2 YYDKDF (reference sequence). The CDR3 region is CATSRDPQGQGEKLFF. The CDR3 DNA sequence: TGTGCCACCAGCAGAGATCCACAGGGGCAGGGGGAAAAACTGTTTTTT.

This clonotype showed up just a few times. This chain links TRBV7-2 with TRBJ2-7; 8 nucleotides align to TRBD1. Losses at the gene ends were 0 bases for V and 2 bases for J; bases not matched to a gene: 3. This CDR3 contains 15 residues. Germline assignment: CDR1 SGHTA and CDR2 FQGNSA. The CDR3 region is CASSLAQGATYEQYF. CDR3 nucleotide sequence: TGTGCCAGCAGCTTAGCTCAGGGGGCTACCTACGAGCAGTACTTC. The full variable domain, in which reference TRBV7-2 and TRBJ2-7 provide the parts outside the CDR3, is GAGVSQSPSNKVTEKGKDVELRCDPISGHTALYWYRQSLGQGLEFLIYFQGNSAPDKSGLPSDRFSAERTGGSVSTLTIQRTQQEDSAVYLCASSLAQGATYEQYFGPGTRLTVT.

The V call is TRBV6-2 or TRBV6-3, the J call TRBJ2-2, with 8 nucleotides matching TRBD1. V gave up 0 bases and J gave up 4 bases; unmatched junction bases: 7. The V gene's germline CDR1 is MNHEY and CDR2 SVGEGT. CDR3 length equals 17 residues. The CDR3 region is CASSYSGQGVGTGELFF. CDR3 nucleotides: TGTGCCAGCAGTTACTCCGGACAGGGTGTGGGCACCGGGGAGCTGTTTTTT.

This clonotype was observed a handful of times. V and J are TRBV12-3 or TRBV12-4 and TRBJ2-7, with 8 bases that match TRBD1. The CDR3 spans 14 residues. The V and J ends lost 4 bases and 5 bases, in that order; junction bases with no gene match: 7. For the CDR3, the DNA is TGTGCCAGCAGTTGGACAGGGCGAGGAGACGAGCAGTACTTC. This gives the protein CASSWTGRGDEQYF.

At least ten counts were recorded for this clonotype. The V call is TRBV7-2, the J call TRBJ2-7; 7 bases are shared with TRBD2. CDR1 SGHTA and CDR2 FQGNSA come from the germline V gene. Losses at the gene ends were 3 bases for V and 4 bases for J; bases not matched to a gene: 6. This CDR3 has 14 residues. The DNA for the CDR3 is TGTGCCAGCAGCTTTCTGGCGGGAGCATACGAGCAGTACTTC. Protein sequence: CASSFLAGAYEQYF.

The CDR3 bases are TGTGCCAGCAGCTTCCCCAGAGGGACCCTCCCGGGCGCAGATACGCAGTATTTT. Protein sequence: CASSFPRGTLPGADTQYF. The rearrangement joins TRBV7-8 to TRBJ2-3; D assignment may be TRBD1 or TRBD2 (5 bases each). The germline V gene encodes CDR1 SGHVS and CDR2 FQNEAQ. The CDR3 sequence is 18 residues long. Trimming left V 3 bases short and J 4 bases short, with 23 bases between.

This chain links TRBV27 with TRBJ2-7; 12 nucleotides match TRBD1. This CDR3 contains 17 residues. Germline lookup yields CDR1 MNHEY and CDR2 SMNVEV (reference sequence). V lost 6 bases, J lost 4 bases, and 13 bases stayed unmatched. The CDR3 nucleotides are TGTGCCAGCAGCGGGGGACAGGGGGCACGATTCGGTTACGAGCAGTACTTC. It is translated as CASSGGQGARFGYEQYF.

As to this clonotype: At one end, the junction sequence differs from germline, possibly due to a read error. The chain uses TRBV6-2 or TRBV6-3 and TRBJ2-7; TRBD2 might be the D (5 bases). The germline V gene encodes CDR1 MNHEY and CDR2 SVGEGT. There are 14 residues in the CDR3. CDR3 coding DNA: TGTGTCAGCAGCCGTAGCGTTCTCGCCCACGAGCAGTACTTC. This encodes CVSSRSVLAHEQYF.

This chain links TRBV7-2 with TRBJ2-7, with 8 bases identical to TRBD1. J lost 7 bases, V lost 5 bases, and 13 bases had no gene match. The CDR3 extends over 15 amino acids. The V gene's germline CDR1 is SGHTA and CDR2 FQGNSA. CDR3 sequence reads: CASSRPSGQVVEQYF. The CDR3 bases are TGTGCCAGCAGCCGCCCTTCGGGACAGGTAGTAGAGCAGTACTTC.

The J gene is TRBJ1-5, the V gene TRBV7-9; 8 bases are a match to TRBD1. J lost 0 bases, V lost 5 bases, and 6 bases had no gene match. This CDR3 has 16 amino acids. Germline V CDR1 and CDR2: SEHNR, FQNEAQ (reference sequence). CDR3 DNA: TGTGCCAGCAGCCCCGCAGGGGGCAATAGCAATCAGCCCCAGCATTTT. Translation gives CASSPAGGNSNQPQHF.

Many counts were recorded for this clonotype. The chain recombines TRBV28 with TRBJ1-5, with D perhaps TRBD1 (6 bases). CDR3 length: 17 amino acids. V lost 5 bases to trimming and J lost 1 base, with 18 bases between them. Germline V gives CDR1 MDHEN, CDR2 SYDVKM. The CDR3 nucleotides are TGTGCCAGCAGTCTCCTTTCCGGGACACGAAGCAATCAGCCCCAGCATTTT. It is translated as CASSLLSGTRSNQPQHF.

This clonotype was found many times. The CDR3 is CASSLRGVNIQYF. CDR3 DNA sequence: TGTGCCAGCAGCTTGAGGGGCGTAAACATTCAGTACTTC. V gene TRBV5-6 combines with J gene TRBJ2-4; D possibly corresponds to TRBD1 (5 bases). This CDR3 comprises 13 residues. Trimming stripped 1 base from V and 6 bases from J, with 8 bases between. The germline CDR1 and CDR2 sequences are SGHDT and YYEEEE.

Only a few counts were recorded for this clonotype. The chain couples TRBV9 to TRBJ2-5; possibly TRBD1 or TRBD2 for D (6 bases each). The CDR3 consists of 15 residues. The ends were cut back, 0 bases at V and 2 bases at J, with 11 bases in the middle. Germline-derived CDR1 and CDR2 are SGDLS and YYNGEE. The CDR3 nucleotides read TGTGCCAGCAGCGTAGTTGGGGGGCGGCAAGAGACCCAGTACTTC. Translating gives CASSVVGGRQETQYF.

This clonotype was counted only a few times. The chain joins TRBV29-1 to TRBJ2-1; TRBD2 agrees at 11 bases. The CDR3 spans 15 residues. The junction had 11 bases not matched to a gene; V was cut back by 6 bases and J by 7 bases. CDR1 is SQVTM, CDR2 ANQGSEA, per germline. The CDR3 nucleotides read TGCAGCGTGGGGAGACTAGCGGGGAGTAGTAATGAGCAGTTCTTC. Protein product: CSVGRLAGSSNEQFF.

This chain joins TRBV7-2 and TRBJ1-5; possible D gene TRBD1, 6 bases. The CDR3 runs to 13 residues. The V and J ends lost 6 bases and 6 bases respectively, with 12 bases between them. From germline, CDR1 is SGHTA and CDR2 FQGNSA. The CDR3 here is CASRAGAGQPQHF. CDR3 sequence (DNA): TGTGCCAGCAGAGCAGGGGCGGGTCAGCCCCAGCATTTT.